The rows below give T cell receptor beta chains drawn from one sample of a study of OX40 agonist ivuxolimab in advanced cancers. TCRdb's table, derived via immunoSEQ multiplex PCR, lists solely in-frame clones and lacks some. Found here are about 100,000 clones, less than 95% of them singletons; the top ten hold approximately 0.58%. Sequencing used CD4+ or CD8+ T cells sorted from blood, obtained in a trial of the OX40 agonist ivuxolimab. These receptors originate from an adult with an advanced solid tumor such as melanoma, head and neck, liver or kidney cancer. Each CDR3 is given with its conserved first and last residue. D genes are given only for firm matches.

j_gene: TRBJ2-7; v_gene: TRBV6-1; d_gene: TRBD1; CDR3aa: CASSEAGQGYEQYF
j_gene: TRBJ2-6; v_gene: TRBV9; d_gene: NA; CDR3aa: CASSVIGANVLTF
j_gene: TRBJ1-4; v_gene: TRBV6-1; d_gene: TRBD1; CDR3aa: CASSVPGQGNEKLFF
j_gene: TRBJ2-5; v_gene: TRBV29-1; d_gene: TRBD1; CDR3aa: CSVVWYRGETQYF
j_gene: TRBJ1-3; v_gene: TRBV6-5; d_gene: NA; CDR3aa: CASSPRTDSGNTIYF
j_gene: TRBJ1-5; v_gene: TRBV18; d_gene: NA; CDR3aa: CASSRSTGGNSNQPQHF
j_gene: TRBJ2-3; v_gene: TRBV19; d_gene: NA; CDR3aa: CASSMGLPTDTQYF
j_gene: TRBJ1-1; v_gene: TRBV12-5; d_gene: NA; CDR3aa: CASGSAPNTEAFF
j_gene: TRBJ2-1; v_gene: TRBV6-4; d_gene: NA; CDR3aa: CASSDDDSYNEQFF
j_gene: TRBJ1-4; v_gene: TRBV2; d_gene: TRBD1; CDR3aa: CASSRTGGDNEKLFF
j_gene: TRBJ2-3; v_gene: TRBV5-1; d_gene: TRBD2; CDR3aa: CASSLGAAGTNTDTQYF
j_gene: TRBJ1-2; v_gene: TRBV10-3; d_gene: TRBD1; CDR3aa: CAISGTGTYGYTF
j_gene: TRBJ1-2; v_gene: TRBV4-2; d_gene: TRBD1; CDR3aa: CASRQGGGFYGYTF
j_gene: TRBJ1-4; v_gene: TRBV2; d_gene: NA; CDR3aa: CASSVGEGKLFF
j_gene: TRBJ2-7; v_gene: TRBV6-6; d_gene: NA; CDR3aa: CASSYQGGEQYF
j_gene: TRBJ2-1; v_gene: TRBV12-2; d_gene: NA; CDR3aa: CASRSLAGAPYNEQFF
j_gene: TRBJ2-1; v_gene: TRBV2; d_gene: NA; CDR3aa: CASSSSGGSSYNEQFF
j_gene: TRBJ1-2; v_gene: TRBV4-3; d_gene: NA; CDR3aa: CASSHQTRDGYTF
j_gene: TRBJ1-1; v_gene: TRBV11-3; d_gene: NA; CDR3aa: CASSLRPNTEAFF
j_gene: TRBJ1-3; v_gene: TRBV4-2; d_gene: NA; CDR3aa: CASSQDLTRTIYF
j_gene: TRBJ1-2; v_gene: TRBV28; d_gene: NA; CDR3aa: CASSLVPYGYTF
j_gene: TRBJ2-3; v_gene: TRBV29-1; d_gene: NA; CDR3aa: CSVEDTVFNTDTQYF
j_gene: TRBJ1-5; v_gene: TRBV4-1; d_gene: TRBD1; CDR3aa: CASSQADRGHQPQHF
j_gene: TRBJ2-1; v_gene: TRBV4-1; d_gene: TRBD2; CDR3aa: CASSQDHWLAGGYNEQFF
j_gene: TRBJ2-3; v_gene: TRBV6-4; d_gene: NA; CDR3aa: CASSEQGRGTDTQYF
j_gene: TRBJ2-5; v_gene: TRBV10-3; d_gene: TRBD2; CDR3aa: CAISAITSGGETQYF
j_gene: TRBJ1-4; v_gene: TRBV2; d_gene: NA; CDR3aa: CASRGGIATNEKLFF
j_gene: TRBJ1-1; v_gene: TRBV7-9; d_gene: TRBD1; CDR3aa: CAAKSGGTGGITEAFF
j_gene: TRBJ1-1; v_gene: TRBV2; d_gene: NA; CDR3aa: CASLVRLDTEAFF
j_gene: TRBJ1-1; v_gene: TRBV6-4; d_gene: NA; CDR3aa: CASSEGAYTEAFF
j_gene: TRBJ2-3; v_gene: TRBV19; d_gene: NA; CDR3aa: CASTPESTDTQYF
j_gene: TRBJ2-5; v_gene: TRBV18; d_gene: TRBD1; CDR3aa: CASSPGQGGETQYF
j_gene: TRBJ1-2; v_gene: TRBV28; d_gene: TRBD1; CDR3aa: CASSSTGTANYGYTF
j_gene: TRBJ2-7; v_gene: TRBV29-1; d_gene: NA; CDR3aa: CSVVRMQGFYEQYF
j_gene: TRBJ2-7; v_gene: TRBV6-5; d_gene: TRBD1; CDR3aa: CASSSRDRTYEQYF
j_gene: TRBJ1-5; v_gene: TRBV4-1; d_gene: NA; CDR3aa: CASSQAHNSYSNQPQHF
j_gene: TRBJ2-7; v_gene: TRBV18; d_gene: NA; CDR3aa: CASSAAYEQYF
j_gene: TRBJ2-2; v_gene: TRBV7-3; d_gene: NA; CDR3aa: CASSPTLGHTGELFF
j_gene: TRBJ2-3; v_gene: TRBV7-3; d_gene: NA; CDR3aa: CASSLSPSGTDTQYF
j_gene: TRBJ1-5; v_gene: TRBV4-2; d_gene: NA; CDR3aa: CASSQDSWNQPQHF
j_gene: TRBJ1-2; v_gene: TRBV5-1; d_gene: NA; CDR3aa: CASSLPGTTNYGYTF
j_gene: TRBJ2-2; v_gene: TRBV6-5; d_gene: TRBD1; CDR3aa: CASSPGQGTGELFF
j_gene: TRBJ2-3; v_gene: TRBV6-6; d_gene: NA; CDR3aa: CASSVMAGSTQYF
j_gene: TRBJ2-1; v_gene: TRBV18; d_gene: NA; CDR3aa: CASSPVSGSNEQFF
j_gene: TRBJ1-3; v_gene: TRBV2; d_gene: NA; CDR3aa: CASSPSGNTIYF
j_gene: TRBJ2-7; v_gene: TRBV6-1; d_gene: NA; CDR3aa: CASTRGGLTYEQYF
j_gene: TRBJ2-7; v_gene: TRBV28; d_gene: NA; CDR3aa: CASIRGGASYEQYF
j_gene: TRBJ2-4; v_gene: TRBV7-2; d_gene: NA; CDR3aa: CASSLTSGLSKNIQYF
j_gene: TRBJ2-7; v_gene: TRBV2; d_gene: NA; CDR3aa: CASFNPLISYEQYF
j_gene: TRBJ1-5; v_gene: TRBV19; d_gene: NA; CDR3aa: CASSPIDGDNQPQHF
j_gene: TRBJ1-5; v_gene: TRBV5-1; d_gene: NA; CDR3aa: CASSLDSGRPPQHF
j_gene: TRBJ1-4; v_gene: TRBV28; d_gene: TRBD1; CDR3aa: CASRETGGRRKLFF
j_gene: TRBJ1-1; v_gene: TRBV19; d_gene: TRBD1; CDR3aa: CASRQGAQNTEAFF
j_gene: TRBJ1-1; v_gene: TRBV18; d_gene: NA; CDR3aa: CASSRDNMNTEAFF
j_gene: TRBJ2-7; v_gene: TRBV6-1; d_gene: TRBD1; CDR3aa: CASRGQGLDYEQYF
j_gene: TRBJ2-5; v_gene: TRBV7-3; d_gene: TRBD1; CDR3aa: CASSLTGRGLQETQYF
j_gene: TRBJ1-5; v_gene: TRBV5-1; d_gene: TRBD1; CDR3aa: CASSAGTGNQPQHF
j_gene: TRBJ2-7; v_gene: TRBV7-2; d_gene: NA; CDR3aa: CASSLAQSYEQYF
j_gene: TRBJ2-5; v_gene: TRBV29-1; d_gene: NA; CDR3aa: CSVTGHEETQYF
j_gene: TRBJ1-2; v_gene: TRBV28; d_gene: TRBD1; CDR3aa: CASSSAGTGVYGYTF